This T cell receptor beta chain was documented in a study of blood T cell repertoires in COVID-19. Study as a whole: Both acute and convalescent COVID-19 samples were obtained from the United States, Italy and Spain.

Some clones are missing from TCRdb's copy, which holds only in-frame ones; the method was immunoSEQ multiplex PCR. Among around 150,000 clones listed, roughly 87% were seen once. Trimming pared 3 bases from V and 8 bases from J, leaving 8 bases between. Germline V lookup: CDR1 MNHEY, CDR2 SMNVEV (reference sequence). This CDR3 spans 13 amino acids. This TCR was recovered from an older woman with active or convalescent COVID-19. V and J are TRBV27 and TRBJ1-6; unclear D gene. Sequencing was performed on peripheral blood. The CDR3 nucleotides read TGTGCCAGCAGTTTTCAGGTCTATTCACCCCTCCACTTT. Residues: CASSFQVYSPLHF.